The 18 T cell receptor beta chains below all came from one sample that was sequenced in a study of neoadjuvant anti-PD-1 for oral cavity cancer. Libraries were prepared by immunoSEQ multiplex PCR; TCRdb keeps only in-frame clonotypes and omits some of them. The sample includes more than 12,000 clones, 60% to 70% seen only once; the top ten take approximately 2.3%. Sequenced material: PBMCs, taken before nivolumab (anti-PD-1) treatment. Every receptor here comes from a person aged 40 to 85 with oral cavity squamous cell carcinoma.

This clone was observed a few times. The rearrangement joins TRBV19 to TRBJ2-6; tentative D call: TRBD1 (6 bases). V lost 3 bases to trimming and J lost 1 base, with 7 bases between them. The CDR3 is 15 amino acids. CDR1 LNHDA and CDR2 SQIVND come from the germline V gene (reference sequence). The CDR3 nucleotides read TGTGCCAGTAGTATCCAGGGGTCTGGGGCCAACGTCCTGACTTTC. Translated, it gives CASSIQGSGANVLTF.

The V and J genes are TRBV5-1 and TRBJ2-5; a weak D match, TRBD2 (6 bases). This CDR3 region has 13 residues. The V gene lost 0 bases and the J gene lost 4 bases, with 7 bases spanning the gap. The germline gives CDR1 SGHRS, CDR2 YFSETQ. The CDR3 DNA sequence: TGCGCCAGCAGCTTGGCCGGGGGAGAGACCCAGTACTTC. This sequence encodes CASSLAGGETQYF.

This chain joins TRBV5-4 and TRBJ2-5; 11 bases align to TRBD1. The CDR3 covers 13 residues. Germline CDR1 reads SGHNT; CDR2 reads YYREEE (reference sequence). V lost 4 bases to trimming and J lost 5 bases; unmatched junction nucleotides: 1. CDR3 loop: CASSRDRGETQYF. CDR3 in DNA: TGTGCCAGCAGCAGGGACAGGGGGGAGACCCAGTACTTC.

The chain combines TRBV5-5 with TRBJ1-6; D uncertain. The CDR3 totals 13 residues. The V gene lost 1 base and the J gene lost 9 bases, with 8 bases spanning the gap. Germline CDR1 is SGHKS and CDR2 is YYEKEE (reference sequence). CDR3 DNA sequence: TGTGCCAGCAGCTTGTTGCGGGGTTCACCCCTCCACTTT. It yields the protein CASSLLRGSPLHF.

CDR3 amino acids: CASSVGRGLGKDTEAFF. CDR3 nucleotide sequence: TGCGCCAGCAGCGTCGGAAGGGGGCTGGGTAAGGACACTGAAGCTTTCTTT. V and J are TRBV5-1 and TRBJ1-1; the match to TRBD1 covers 7 bases. This CDR3 comprises 17 residues. Trimming removed 4 bases from V and 3 bases from J; junction bases left unmatched: 15. Per germline, CDR1 SGHRS and CDR2 YFSETQ.

The V and J genes are TRBV28 and TRBJ1-5, with D perhaps TRBD1 (5 bases). Trimming removed 3 bases at V and 7 bases at J, with 10 bases between. The CDR3 runs 13 residues. Germline V gives CDR1 MDHEN, CDR2 SYDVKM. The CDR3 reads CASSFRARQPQHF. CDR3 DNA sequence: TGTGCCAGCAGTTTCAGGGCGCGACAGCCCCAGCATTTT.

The rearrangement links TRBV6-1 to TRBJ2-5; TRBD2 matches 7 bases. Trimming cost V 4 bases and J 2 bases; bases outside gene matches: 1. This CDR3 is 13 amino acids long. Germline V gene sequence: CDR1 MNHNS, CDR2 SASEGT. The DNA of the CDR3 is TGTGCCAGCAGTGGTAGCGGGCAAGAGACCCAGTACTTC. Its translation: CASSGSGQETQYF.

The chain combines TRBV5-1 with TRBJ2-3; 10 bases line up with TRBD2. The trim removed 4 bases at V and 1 base at J, leaving 3 bases unmatched. CDR3 length: 15 residues. Germline values: CDR1 SGHRS, CDR2 YFSETQ. The CDR3 protein is CASSAGLAGTDTQYF. The CDR3 DNA is TGCGCCAGCAGCGCCGGACTAGCGGGCACAGATACGCAGTATTTT.

The V gene is TRBV29-1, the J gene TRBJ2-1, with 15 bases lining up with TRBD2. In germline, CDR1 is SQVTM, CDR2 ANQGSEA. With 2 bases clipped from V and 9 bases from J, the junction kept 5 bases outside the gene matches. There are 15 residues in the CDR3. DNA for the CDR3: TGCAGCGTTGAACGGACTAGCGGGAGGGGAGGTGAGCAGTTCTTC. Translation: CSVERTSGRGGEQFF.

The V and J genes are TRBV7-9 and TRBJ2-1, with TRBD2 identical over 8 bases. CDR3 size: 16 residues. CDR1 is SEHNR, CDR2 FQNEAQ, per germline (reference sequence). V lost 4 bases to trimming and J lost 6 bases; unmatched junction nucleotides: 11. Here the CDR3 reads CASSSDSSGFFNEQFF. In DNA form, the CDR3 reads TGTGCCAGCAGCTCCGACTCTAGCGGGTTTTTCAATGAGCAGTTCTTC. Looking up the rest from reference TRBV7-9 and TRBJ2-1 gives the full variable domain: DTGVSQNPRHKITKRGQNVTFRCDPISEHNRLYWYRQTLGQGPEFLTYFQNEAQLEKSRLLSDRFSAERPKGSFSTLEIQRTEQGDSAMYLCASSSDSSGFFNEQFFGPGTRLTVL.

The V call is TRBV5-1, the J call TRBJ1-3; 10 bases fit TRBD1. CDR1 SGHRS and CDR2 YFSETQ come from the germline V gene. The CDR3 is 16 amino acids. V trimming: 4 bases; J trimming: 2 bases; junction bases outside the gene matches: 6. Here the CDR3 reads CASSGDGQGAGNTIYF. The CDR3 bases are TGCGCCAGCAGCGGGGATGGACAGGGGGCTGGAAACACCATATATTTT.

The chain has TRBV6-1 and TRBJ2-3; TRBD2 matches 8 bases. There are 14 residues in the CDR3. Germline assignment: CDR1 MNHNS and CDR2 SASEGT. The CDR3 coding sequence is TGTGGCTCGGGGGGGGGCACTAGCACAGATACGCAGTATTTT. This translates into CGSGGGTSTDTQYF.

J is TRBJ2-7 and V is TRBV28, with 10 positions matching TRBD2. CDR1 is MDHEN, CDR2 SYDVKM, per germline. Trimming cost V 5 bases and J 9 bases; bases outside gene matches: 16. This CDR3 region has 16 residues. For the CDR3, the DNA is TGTGCCAGCAGTAACGCTCTTCTAGCGGGAGTCAAGGCGCAGTACTTC. Translating it yields CASSNALLAGVKAQYF.

This clone was recorded a few times. The chain links TRBV19 to TRBJ2-1; TRBD2 matches at 8 bases. J gave up 8 bases and V 6 bases, and 6 bases lay outside the gene matches. Germline CDR1 LNHDA, CDR2 SQIVND (reference sequence). CDR3 length: 13 residues. The CDR3 reads CASRTGTSDEQFF. DNA of the CDR3: TGTGCCAGTAGAACCGGGACTAGTGATGAGCAGTTCTTC.

The V gene is TRBV7-9, the J gene TRBJ2-7; 11 bases fit TRBD1. The CDR3 is 16 amino acids. Germline V lookup: CDR1 SEHNR, CDR2 FQNEAQ (reference sequence). V dropped 5 bases and J dropped 4; count of bases not matched to a gene: 10. The chain's CDR3 is CASSRPPGQGVYEQYF. CDR3 sequence (DNA): TGTGCCAGCAGCAGGCCACCGGGACAGGGGGTTTACGAGCAGTACTTC.

This clone was seen a few times. The V gene is TRBV7-7, the J gene TRBJ2-5; D is ambiguous. The ends were cut back, 5 bases at V and 1 base at J, with 14 bases in the middle. The length of the CDR3 is 15 residues. Germline V lookup: CDR1 SSHAT, CDR2 FNYEAQ (reference sequence). The CDR3 here is CASSIDSSPQETQYF. The CDR3, as DNA: TGTGCCAGCAGCATCGACTCAAGCCCCCAAGAGACCCAGTACTTC.

This clone was picked up one time. This chain links TRBV10-2 with TRBJ2-2; 7 positions agree with TRBD2. Germline loops: CDR1 WSHSY, CDR2 SAAADI. The CDR3 covers 16 residues. J was trimmed by 2 bases and V by 6 bases; bases with no gene match: 9. The CDR3 loop is CASRATSSINTGELFF. CDR3 DNA sequence: TGCGCCAGCAGAGCGACTAGCTCGATTAACACCGGGGAGCTGTTTTTT.

V gene TRBV7-9 combines with J gene TRBJ2-1; TRBD2 matches at 11 bases. From germline, CDR1 is SEHNR and CDR2 FQNEAQ (reference sequence). The V gene end was trimmed by 1 base and the J gene end by 5 bases; junction bases not matched to a gene: 1. The CDR3 is 15 amino acids. The CDR3 DNA reads TGTGCCAGCAGCTTAGAACTAGCGGGGGACAATGAGCAGTTCTTC. It codes for CASSLELAGDNEQFF.